This paragraph reports one T cell receptor (beta chain). Its antigen is not known. This may stem from a read error, because a much larger clone lies one nucleotide away. The data were obtained in a study of breast tumors, draining lymph nodes, adjacent tissues. Overall study findings and caveats: Compared with basal-like, luminal-like tumors shared significantly more repertoire with nontumor tissue. Compared with lymph nodes, tumors were less diverse; compared with nontumor tissue, more. Findings are consistent with lymph node origin and intratumoral expansion of most tumor T cells. That most tumor T cells come from lymph nodes remained unproven.

From the multiplex PCR reads, TCRdb called clonotypes with MiXCR, one entry per CDR3 protein. The sample lists approximately 280,000 distinct CDR3 sequences; over 25% were seen once. Axillary draining lymph nodes of breast cancer patients supplied the node samples. V was clipped by 4 bases and J by 2 bases; unmatched bases: 8. This CDR3 comprises 15 residues. Per germline, CDR1 SGHRS and CDR2 YFSETQ. Sequencing was carried out using axillary lymph node tissue. This sequence originates from a female donor with breast cancer. Some clones in this sample may be carry-over from other donors' samples. The V call is TRBV5-1, the J call TRBJ2-7, with 8 bases lining up with TRBD1. CDR3 DNA sequence: TGCGCCAGCAGCCATACAGGGGGAGTAGCCTACGAGCAGTACTTC. Its protein product is CASSHTGGVAYEQYF. The full variable domain, with the rest looked up from reference TRBV5-1 and TRBJ2-7, is KAGVTQTPRYLIKTRGQQVTLSCSPISGHRSVSWYQQTPGQGLQFLFEYFSETQRNKGNFPGRFSGRQFSNSRSEMNVSTLELGDSALYLCASSHTGGVAYEQYFGPGTRLTVT.